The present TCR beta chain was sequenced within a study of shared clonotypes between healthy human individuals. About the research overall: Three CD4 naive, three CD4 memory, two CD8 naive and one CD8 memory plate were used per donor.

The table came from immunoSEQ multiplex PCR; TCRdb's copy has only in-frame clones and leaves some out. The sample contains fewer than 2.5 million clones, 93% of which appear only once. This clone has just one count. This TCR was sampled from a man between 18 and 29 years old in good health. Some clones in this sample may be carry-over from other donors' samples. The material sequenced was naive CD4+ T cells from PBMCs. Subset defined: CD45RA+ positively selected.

CDR3 in amino acids: CATRDGNYEQYF. CDR3 DNA: TGTGCCACCCGGGACGGAAACTACGAGCAGTACTTC. J is TRBJ2-7 and V is TRBV6-5, with D perhaps matching TRBD1 or TRBD2 (5 bases each). V lost 10 bases and J lost 3, with 13 bases in between. The CDR3 extends over 12 amino acids. Looked up from germline, CDR1 is MNHEY and CDR2 is SVGAGI.